The rows below give T cell receptor beta chains drawn from one sample of a study of blood T cells in healthy people across ages. Each CDR3 protein gets one entry after TCRdb re-called the 5' RACE reads with MiXCR. The profile shows more than 1,400,000 distinct CDR3 sequences, 42% of them singletons. Sample: blood. Receptors were obtained from a woman younger than 35 in good health. The conserved cysteine and the conserved F or W are not part of the CDR3 here. A D gene is named only where the DNA matches it firmly. Size tells how often a clone was seen (once, few, many) or the class of an expanded clone, and some rows leave it out.

d_call	v_call	j_call	clone_size	cdr3_aa
NA	TRBV20-1	TRBJ2-1	few	SAYGPGGNEQF
NA	TRBV28	TRBJ2-3	NA	ASSSFRTTTPGGTDTQY
TRBD2	TRBV5-1	TRBJ2-5	NA	ASSLETSGENEQY
TRBD2	TRBV4-2	NA	few	ASSQESAASGSYNEQY
NA	TRBV14	TRBJ1-4	once	ASSTQGATNEKLF
TRBD1	TRBV20-1	TRBJ2-7	few	SARDRTGGTVEQY
NA	TRBV7-2	NA	NA	AGSRLGGTYNEQY
TRBD1	TRBV7-9	TRBJ1-2	once	ASSLGQGTT
NA	TRBV7-9	TRBJ2-7	NA	TSSKYPYEQY
TRBD1	TRBV4-1	TRBJ1-2	few	ASSQPDRVGGYT
TRBD2	TRBV6-6	TRBJ2-5	NA	ASSAGLGNEQY
NA	TRBV5-5	TRBJ2-1	many	ASSFGPYNEQF
TRBD1	TRBV4-1	TRBJ1-5	NA	ASSQDPDRGVQPQH
TRBD2	TRBV20-1	TRBJ2-1	few	SARGGNSGLHNEQF
TRBD1	TRBV20-1	TRBJ2-3	NA	SATRPGTGSADTQY
TRBD2	TRBV7-9	TRBJ2-1	NA	ASSVRDYVDNEQF
TRBD1	TRBV6-5	TRBJ1-4	NA	ATRFGTANEKLF
NA	TRBV6-1	TRBJ2-7	NA	ASTEVTYEQY
NA	TRBV7-9	TRBJ2-1	NA	ASSPGGGLHNEQF
NA	TRBV20-1	TRBJ2-5	few	SARPSTETQY
TRBD1	TRBV7-2	TRBJ1-1	NA	ASSLRGQGFEFGDTEAF
NA	TRBV27	TRBJ1-1	NA	ASSVQGPDTEAF
TRBD2	TRBV6-1	TRBJ2-1	few	ASSVVTSGGINEQF
NA	TRBV6-4	TRBJ2-3	NA	ASSDDDSGGADTQY
TRBD1	TRBV20-1	TRBJ1-3	many	SARGDSRIGVSGNTIY
TRBD1	TRBV9	NA	NA	ASSKLTGGYETQY
TRBD2	TRBV7-2	TRBJ2-7	NA	ASSRTSGGQWQY
NA	TRBV29-1	TRBJ2-5	few	SVVGQIQETRY
NA	TRBV21-1	TRBJ2-5	NA	ASSIGCSRGDDNEQY
NA	TRBV27	TRBJ2-7	many	ASSFADSYEQY
TRBD2	TRBV6-2/TRBV6-3	TRBJ2-7	few	ASSGSGGQTYEQY
NA	TRBV29-1	TRBJ1-2	few	SVEQGSGVGGYT
NA	TRBV7-2	TRBJ2-3	few	ASSLRRGPDTQY
NA	TRBV3-1	TRBJ2-3	few	ASSQHSTDTQY
NA	TRBV10-2	TRBJ2-1	many	ASREGLGGDEQF
NA	TRBV4-1	TRBJ1-4	once	ASSPEARQLVKLF
NA	TRBV28	TRBJ2-5	NA	ASKSSAGDQETQY
TRBD1	TRBV5-1	TRBJ2-4	NA	ASSLEGDRQNKNIQY
NA	TRBV11-2	TRBJ1-1	few	ASSLDRPPNTEAF
TRBD1	TRBV3-1	TRBJ2-4	NA	ASSPLGTGKNIQY
NA	TRBV12-3/TRBV12-4	TRBJ2-1	NA	ASRLDPSEQF
NA	TRBV2	TRBJ1-2	NA	ASSNLGGPGYT
TRBD2	TRBV5-1	TRBJ2-3	few	ASSAGLAAYTDTQY
TRBD1	TRBV12-3/TRBV12-4	TRBJ1-2	NA	ASWTGANYGYT
TRBD2	TRBV20-1	TRBJ2-2	NA	SARKGTSGRTGELF
NA	TRBV7-7	TRBJ2-3	NA	ASSLVPPSGSGLSLNTQY
NA	TRBV21-1	TRBJ2-4	NA	ASSKGLAKNIQY
NA	TRBV5-6	TRBJ2-5	few	ASSWYNEQY